This TCR beta chain was identified in a study of response to subunit inactivated influenza vaccine. This clonotype was seen ten or more times. The CDR3 totals 15 residues. Germline CDR1 and CDR2: MNHEY and SVGEGT. The ends were cut back, 5 bases at V and 1 base at J, with 12 bases in the middle. MiXCR, applied by TCRdb to the RT-PCR reads, yields one record per CDR3 protein. This table holds roughly 630,000 distinct CDR3 sequences, about 15% found once. The rearrangement joins TRBV6-2 or TRBV6-3 to TRBJ1-5; unclear D gene. The source of this sequence is a man aged 45-65 years who received an inactivated influenza vaccine. The sample consisted of PBMCs from blood, taken 14 to 15 days before vaccination. This CDR3 reads CASSPIMSSNQPQHF. Here the CDR3 DNA reads TGTGCCAGCAGTCCAATAATGTCCAGCAATCAGCCCCAGCATTTT.